This section outlines one TCR beta chain sequence together with its context. The antigen is unknown. Generated by immunoSEQ multiplex PCR, the TCRdb table keeps only in-frame clones and is missing some. The data show roughly 5,300 clones, around two thirds seen once. The sample originates from a study of CD8 T cell repertoires and HIV-1 epitope variants. Study background: Each of Twenty-five Gag and Nef epitope peptides stimulated a separate culture.

Study outcomes and limitations: Nine antigen-specific TCR beta clonotypes were found; roughly six seemed cross-reactive to variants.

Germline CDR1 SQVTM, CDR2 ANQGSEA. The CDR3 runs 14 residues. V lost 4 bases to trimming and J lost 3 bases; unmatched junction nucleotides: 5. V and J are TRBV29-1 and TRBJ2-3; 9 nucleotides line up with TRBD1. The sample taken for sequencing was cultured CD8+ T cells derived from PBMCs. The origin of this receptor is a male donor with HIV. This CDR3 is CSVGGTGRTDTQYF. CDR3 in DNA: TGCAGCGTTGGTGGGACAGGGAGGACAGATACGCAGTATTTT.